The 3 T cell receptor beta chains presented below share a single source sample, sequenced in a study of shared clonotypes between healthy human individuals. Produced via immunoSEQ multiplex PCR; TCRdb's table is partial and in-frame only. There are a few million clones in the sample; about 92% occur only once, and over 0.12% lies in the top ten. Input material: naive CD4+ T cells sorted from blood. The subset was: CD45RA+ positively selected. These TCRs come from a man aged 18 to 29 in good health.

J is TRBJ1-2 and V is TRBV5-1; the D gene is possibly TRBD1 (6 bases). V lost 4 bases, J lost 7 bases, and 20 bases lay in between. Germline loops: CDR1 SGHRS, CDR2 YFSETQ. CDR3 length equals 15 residues. CDR3 protein: CASSPGWGAQGGYTF. The CDR3 DNA follows: TGCGCCAGCAGCCCTGGCTGGGGGGCGCAAGGTGGCTACACCTTC.

The rearrangement uses TRBV27 and TRBJ2-7; D is unresolved. The CDR3 contains 13 residues. V gave up 5 bases and J gave up 2 bases, with 10 bases separating them. Germline V gene sequence: CDR1 MNHEY, CDR2 SMNVEV (reference sequence). The chain's CDR3 is CASSLKSTYEQYF. CDR3 bases: TGTGCCAGCAGTCTCAAGAGTACCTACGAGCAGTACTTC.

The genes are TRBV9 and TRBJ2-3, with a possible D match to TRBD2 (6 bases). The V end lost 0 bases, the J end lost 2 bases, and 16 bases lay between the germline ends. The CDR3 covers 17 residues. Germline loops: CDR1 SGDLS, CDR2 YYNGEE. CDR3: CASSVGLGRTTTDTQYF. DNA for the CDR3: TGTGCCAGCAGCGTAGGTCTGGGTCGGACTACCACAGATACGCAGTATTTT. Drawing the rest from reference TRBV9 and TRBJ2-3, the complete variable domain is DSGVTQTPKHLITATGQRVTLRCSPRSGDLSVYWYQQSLDQGLQFLIQYYNGEERAKGNILERFSAQQFPDLHSELNLSSLELGDSALYFCASSVGLGRTTTDTQYFGPGTRLTVL.